This TCR beta chain was recovered during a study of blood T cell repertoires in COVID-19. V was trimmed by 4 bases and J by 2 bases, leaving 15 bases between them. Germline CDR1 is SGHTS and CDR2 is YDEGEE. This CDR3 is 15 amino acids long. All enrollees were about 18 to 89 years old and from 20 to 30 US areas. Cohort 3 recovery required two negative PCRs, clearance, or symptom resolution. Under the authors' procedure: The authors estimated nucleated cell counts from reference gene primer amplification. Here immunoSEQ multiplex PCR was the method, and the copy in TCRdb shows in-frame clones only, minus some. For V, J and clone size, that table is used; D and trimming come from the DNA. In the table there are under 300,000 clones, 75% to 95% of which are singletons.

The specimen sequenced was PBMCs or T cells enriched from blood (not recorded which). This receptor was identified in a woman aged 18-35 years who had recovered from COVID-19. V and J are TRBV5-8 and TRBJ1-2; TRBD1 is a possible D gene (6 bases). The CDR3 bases are TGTGCCAGCAGCCTCATGCCCGGGACAAACTATGGCTACACCTTC. Protein: CASSLMPGTNYGYTF.